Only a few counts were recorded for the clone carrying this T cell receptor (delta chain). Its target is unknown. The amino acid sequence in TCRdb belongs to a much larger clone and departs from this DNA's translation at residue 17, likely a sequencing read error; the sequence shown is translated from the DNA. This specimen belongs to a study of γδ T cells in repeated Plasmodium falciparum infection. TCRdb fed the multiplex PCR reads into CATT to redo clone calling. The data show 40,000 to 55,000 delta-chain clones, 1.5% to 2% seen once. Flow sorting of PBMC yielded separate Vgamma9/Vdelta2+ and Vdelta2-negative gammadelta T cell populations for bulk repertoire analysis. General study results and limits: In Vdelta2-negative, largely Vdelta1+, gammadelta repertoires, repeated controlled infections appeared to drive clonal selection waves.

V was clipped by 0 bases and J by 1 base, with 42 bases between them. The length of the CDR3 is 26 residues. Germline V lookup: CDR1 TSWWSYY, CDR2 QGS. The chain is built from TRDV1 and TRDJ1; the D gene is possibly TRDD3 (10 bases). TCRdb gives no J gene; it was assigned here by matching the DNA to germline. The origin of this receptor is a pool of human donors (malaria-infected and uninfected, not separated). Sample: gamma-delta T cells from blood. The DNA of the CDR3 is TGTGCTCTTGGGGAACTCCATACCTTCCTACAGACCCCGTACTGGGGGATGCAGTCTTGCACCGATAAACTCATCTTT. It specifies CALGELHTFLQTPYWGMQSCTDKLIF.